The T cell receptor (beta chain) described here comes from a study of a mutant IDH1 vaccine in newly diagnosed glioma. The overall study: Vaccination was launched 4-6 weeks after radiotherapy alone, or with temozolomide cycles. Study findings and constraints: The study observed vaccine-induced immune responses in more than 80% of patients.

Germline V gene lookup returns CDR1 SGHTA and CDR2 FQGTGA. The germline V and J ends were trimmed by 4 bases and 4 bases, with 10 bases remaining between them. The CDR3 consists of 13 residues. To note about this clone: The antigen remains unidentified.

Stated time point: week 5, during vaccination. All doses held 300 ug of mutant IDH1 20-mer peptide, with topical imiquimod. Donors had new WHO grade 3 or 4 IDH1-mutant, ATRX-lost astrocytomas. The assay was immunoSEQ multiplex PCR, and TCRdb's table has in-frame clones only and misses some. The table includes 70,000 to 100,000 clones, roughly 90% detected once. The genes are TRBV7-3 and TRBJ1-1; the D gene is possibly TRBD1 (5 bases). This TCR came from a woman between 50 and 59 years old with glioma. Sequenced material: PBMCs, taken from a glioma patient whose treatment included an IDH1 peptide vaccine. The CDR3 nucleotides are TGTGCCAGCAGCTCGGGACGAGGCACTGAAGCTTTCTTT. This codes for CASSSGRGTEAFF.